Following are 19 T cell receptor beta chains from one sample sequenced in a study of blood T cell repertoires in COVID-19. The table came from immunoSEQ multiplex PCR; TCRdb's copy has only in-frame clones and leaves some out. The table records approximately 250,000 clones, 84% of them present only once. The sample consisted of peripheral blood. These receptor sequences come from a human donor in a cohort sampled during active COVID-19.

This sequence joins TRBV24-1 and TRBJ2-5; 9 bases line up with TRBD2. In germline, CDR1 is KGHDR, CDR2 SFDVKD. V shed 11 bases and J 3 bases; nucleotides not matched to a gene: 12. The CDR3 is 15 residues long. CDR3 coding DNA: TGTGCCAGAGGGACTAGCACTACTCAAAAAGAGACCCAGTACTTC. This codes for CARGTSTTQKETQYF.

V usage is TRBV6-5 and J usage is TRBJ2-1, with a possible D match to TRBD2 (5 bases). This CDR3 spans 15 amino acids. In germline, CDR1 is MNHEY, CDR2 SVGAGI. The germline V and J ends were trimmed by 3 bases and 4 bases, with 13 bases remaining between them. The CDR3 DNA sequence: TGTGCCAGCAGTTATATGCAAGCGGCATACAATGAGCAGTTCTTC. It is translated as CASSYMQAAYNEQFF.

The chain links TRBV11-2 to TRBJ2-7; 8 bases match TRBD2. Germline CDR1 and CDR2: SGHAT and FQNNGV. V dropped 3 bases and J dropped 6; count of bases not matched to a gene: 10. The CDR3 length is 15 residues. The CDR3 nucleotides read TGTGCCAGCAGCTTTACTAGCGGCCTCTCCGGCGAGCAGTACTTC. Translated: CASSFTSGLSGEQYF.

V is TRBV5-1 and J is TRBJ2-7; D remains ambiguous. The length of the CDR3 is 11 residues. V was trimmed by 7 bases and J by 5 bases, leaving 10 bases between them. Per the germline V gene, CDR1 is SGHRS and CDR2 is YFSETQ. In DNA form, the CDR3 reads TGCGCCAGCTTCGACTTCAACGAGCAGTACTTC. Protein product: CASFDFNEQYF.

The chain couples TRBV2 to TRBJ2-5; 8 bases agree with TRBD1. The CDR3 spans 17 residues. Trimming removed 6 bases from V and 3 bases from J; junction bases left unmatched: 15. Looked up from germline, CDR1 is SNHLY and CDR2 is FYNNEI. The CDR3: CASSDRLRTGWEETQYF. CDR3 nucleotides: TGTGCCAGCAGCGACAGACTACGGACAGGGTGGGAAGAGACCCAGTACTTC.

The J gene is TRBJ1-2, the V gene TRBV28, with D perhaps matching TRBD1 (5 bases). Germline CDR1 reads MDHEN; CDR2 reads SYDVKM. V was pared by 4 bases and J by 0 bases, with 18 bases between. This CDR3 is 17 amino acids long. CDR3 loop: CASSSHNRPLTNYGYTF. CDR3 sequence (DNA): TGTGCCAGCAGTTCCCACAACAGGCCACTGACTAACTATGGCTACACCTTC.

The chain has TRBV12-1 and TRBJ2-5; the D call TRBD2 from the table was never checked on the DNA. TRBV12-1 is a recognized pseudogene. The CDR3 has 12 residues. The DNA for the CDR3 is TGTGCCAGCAGCCCTCTTCGAGAGACCCAGTACTTC. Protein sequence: CASSPLRETQYF.

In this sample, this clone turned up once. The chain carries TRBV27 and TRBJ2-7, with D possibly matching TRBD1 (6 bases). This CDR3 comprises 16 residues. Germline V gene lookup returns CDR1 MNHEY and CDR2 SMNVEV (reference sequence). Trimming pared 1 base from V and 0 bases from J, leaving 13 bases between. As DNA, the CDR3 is TGTGCCAGCAGTTTATTCCAGGGGTTGAGCTCCTACGAGCAGTACTTC. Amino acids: CASSLFQGLSSYEQYF.

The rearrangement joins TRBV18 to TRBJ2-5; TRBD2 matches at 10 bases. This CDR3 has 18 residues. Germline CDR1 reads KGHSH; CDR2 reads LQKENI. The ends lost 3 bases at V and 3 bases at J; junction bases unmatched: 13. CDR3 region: CASSPNSGGPLAEETQYF. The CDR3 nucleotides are TGTGCCAGCTCACCGAATAGCGGGGGGCCCCTTGCTGAAGAGACCCAGTACTTC.

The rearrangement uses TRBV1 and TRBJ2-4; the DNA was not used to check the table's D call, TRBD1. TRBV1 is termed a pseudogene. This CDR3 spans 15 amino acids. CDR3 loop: CTNGTGEWSKNIQYF. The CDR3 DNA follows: TGCACCAATGGAACAGGGGAGTGGTCCAAAAACATTCAGTACTTC.

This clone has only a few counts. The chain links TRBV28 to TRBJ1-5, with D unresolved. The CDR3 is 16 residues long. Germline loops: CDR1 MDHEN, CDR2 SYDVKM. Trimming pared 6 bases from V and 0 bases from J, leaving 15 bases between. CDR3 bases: TGTGCCAGCAGCCCGAACAGAATGGGTAGCAATCAGCCCCAGCATTTT. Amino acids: CASSPNRMGSNQPQHF.

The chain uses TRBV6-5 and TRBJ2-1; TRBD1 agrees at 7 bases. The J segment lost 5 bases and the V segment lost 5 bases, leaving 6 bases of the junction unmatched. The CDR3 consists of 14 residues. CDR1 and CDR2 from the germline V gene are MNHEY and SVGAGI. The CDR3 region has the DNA TGTGCCAGCAGTCGGAGCAGGGGGAACAATGAGCAGTTCTTC. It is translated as CASSRSRGNNEQFF.

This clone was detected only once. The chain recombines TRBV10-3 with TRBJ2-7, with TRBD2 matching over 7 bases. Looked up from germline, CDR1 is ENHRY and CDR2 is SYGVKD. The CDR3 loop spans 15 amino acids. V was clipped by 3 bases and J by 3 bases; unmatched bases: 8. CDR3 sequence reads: CAISEKLAGDYEQYF. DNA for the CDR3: TGTGCCATCAGTGAAAAGTTGGCGGGGGACTACGAGCAGTACTTC.

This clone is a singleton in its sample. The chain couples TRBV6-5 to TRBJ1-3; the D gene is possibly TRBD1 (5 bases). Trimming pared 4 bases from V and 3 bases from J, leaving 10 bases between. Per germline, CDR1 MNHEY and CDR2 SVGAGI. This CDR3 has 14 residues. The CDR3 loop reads CASSSRVRGNTIYF. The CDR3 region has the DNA TGTGCCAGCAGTTCCAGGGTGCGTGGAAACACCATATATTTT.

The CDR3, as DNA: TGTGCCAGCAGGAGGAGGAGGGAAACCTACGAGCAGTACTTC. Translated, it gives CASRRRRETYEQYF. This chain joins TRBV2 and TRBJ2-7, with D maybe TRBD2 (6 bases). Looked up from germline, CDR1 is SNHLY and CDR2 is FYNNEI. Trimming shortened V by 6 bases and J by 2 bases, and 14 bases separated the two germline ends. The CDR3 loop spans 14 amino acids.

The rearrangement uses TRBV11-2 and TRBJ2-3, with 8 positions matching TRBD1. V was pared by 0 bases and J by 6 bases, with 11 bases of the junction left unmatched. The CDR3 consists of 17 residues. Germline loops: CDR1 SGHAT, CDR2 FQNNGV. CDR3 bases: TGTGCCAGCAGCTTAGAACCGACAGGGGCCCTCCGGGATACGCAGTATTTT. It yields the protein CASSLEPTGALRDTQYF. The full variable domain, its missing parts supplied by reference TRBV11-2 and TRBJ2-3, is EAGVAQSPRYKIIEKRQSVAFWCNPISGHATLYWYQQILGQGPKLLIQFQNNGVVDDSQLPKDRFSAERLKGVDSTLKIQPAKLEDSAVYLCASSLEPTGALRDTQYFGPGTRLTVL.

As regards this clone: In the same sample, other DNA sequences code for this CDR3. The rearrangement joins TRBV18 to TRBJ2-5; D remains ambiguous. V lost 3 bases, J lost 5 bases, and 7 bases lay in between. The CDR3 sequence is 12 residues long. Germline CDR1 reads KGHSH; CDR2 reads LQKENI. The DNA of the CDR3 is TGTGCCAGCTCACCCCGAGAGGAGACCCAGTACTTC. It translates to CASSPREETQYF.

CDR3 bases: TGTGCCAGCAGTGACTTCAGCTCCTACGAGCAGTACTTC. Translated: CASSDFSSYEQYF. V and J are TRBV2 and TRBJ2-7; no clear D gene. This CDR3 contains 13 residues. The V end lost 3 bases, the J end lost 0 bases, and 6 bases lay between the germline ends. Germline lookup yields CDR1 SNHLY and CDR2 FYNNEI.

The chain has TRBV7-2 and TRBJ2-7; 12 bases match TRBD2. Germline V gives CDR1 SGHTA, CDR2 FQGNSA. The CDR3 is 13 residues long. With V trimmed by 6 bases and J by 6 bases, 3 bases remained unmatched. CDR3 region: CASRPGLAGEQYF. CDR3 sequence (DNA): TGTGCCAGCAGGCCGGGACTAGCGGGCGAGCAGTACTTC.